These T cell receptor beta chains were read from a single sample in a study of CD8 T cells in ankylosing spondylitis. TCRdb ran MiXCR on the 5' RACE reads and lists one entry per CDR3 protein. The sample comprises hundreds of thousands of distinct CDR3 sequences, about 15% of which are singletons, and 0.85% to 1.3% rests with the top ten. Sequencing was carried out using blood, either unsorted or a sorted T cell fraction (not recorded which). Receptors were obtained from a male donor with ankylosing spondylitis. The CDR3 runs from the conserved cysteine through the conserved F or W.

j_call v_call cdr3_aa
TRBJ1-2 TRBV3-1 CASSPQTGYGYTF
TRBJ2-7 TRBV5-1 CASSFRDYEQYF
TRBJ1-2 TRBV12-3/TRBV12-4 CASSTHTGPGYGYTF
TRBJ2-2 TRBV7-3 CASSLKGRAGELFF
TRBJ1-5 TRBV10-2 CASAEGTASNQPQHF
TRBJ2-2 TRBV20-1 CSARGFLAGTGELFF
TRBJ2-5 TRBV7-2 CASSSGGPGETQYF
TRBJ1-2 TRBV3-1 CASSYLAGGKSVGYTF
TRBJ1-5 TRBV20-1 CSARDPAVSGQENNQPQHF
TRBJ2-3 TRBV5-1 CASSSPSGRTTDTQYF
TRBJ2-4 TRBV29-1 CSVVTSGRENIQYF
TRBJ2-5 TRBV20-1 CSAGAREETQYF
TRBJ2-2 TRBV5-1 CASSFLGVTGELFF
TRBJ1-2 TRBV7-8 CASSALPGTRQRDGYTF
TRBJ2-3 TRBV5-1 CASSLFAEGADTQYF
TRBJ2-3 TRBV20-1 CSVGSEGLATSDTQYF
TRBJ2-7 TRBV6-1 CASSEVLSGTLEDEQYF
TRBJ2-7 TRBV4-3 CASSQDPSGSSYEQYF
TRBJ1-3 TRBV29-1 CSVEDHRVRNTIYF
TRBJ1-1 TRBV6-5 CASSYSILGGEAFF
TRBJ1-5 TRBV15 CATSRGQGSISIWPQHF
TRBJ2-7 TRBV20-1 CSAKQGTGTYEQYF
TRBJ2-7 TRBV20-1 CSARQAGLPSHEQYF
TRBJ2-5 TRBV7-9 CASSSSGAQETQYF
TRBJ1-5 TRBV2 CASSYGTGNQPQHF
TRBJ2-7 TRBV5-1 CASRRDAYEQYF
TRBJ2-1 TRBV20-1 CSAPPYAGSYNEQFF
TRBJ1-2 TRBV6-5 CASSTGSSGYTF
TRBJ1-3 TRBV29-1 CSVALDRGGNTIYF
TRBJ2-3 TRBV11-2 CASSLEGGAGTDTQYF
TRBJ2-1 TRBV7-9 CASSLPFNPYNEQFF
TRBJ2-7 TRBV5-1 CASRETGGFYEQYF
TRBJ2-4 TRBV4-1 CASSQGRQGLLKNIQYF
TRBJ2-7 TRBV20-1 CSATRQGDSYEQYF
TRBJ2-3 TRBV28 CASSLRTGGANTQYF
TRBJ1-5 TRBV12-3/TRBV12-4 CASSPDTYQPQHF
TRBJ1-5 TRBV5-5 CASSLQGGMRGGNQPQHF
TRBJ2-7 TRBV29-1 CSVEVGTAEQYF
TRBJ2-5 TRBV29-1 CSVGYYSQETQYF
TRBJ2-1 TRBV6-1 CASNRDRGIDEQFF
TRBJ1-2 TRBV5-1 CASSLARTGAFEDGYTF
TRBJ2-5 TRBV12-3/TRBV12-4 CASSTSRVRETQYF
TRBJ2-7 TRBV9 CASSVALSGTSGSYEQYF
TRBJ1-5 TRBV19 CASSIKGSDNQPQHF
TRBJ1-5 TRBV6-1 CASSEVGDQPQHF
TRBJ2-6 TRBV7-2 CASSLMGPQGGANVLTF
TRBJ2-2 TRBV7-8 CASSRRRSGELFF
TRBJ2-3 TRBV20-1 CSARAPRTSQVRTDTQYF
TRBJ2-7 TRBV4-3 CASSRQGGNDEQYF
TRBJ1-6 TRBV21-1 CASSKVDRGLDSPLHF
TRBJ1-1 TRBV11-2 CASSLGGVNTEAFF
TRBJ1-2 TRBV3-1 CASSQVDAGGYTF
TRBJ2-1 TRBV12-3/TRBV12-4 CASRVGLAVVYNEQFF
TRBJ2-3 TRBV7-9 CASSLIVSRTDTQYF
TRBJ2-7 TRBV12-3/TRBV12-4 CASRRTGYEQYF
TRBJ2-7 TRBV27 CASSLQQATSYEQYF
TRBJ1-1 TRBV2 CASTPTHRNTEAFF
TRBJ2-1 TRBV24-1 CATSDSRRAHEQFF
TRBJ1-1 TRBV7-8 CASSLRGAGTIGKSTEAFF
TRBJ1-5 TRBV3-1 CASSQDGHHQPQHF